This TCR beta chain was observed in a study of blood T cell repertoires in COVID-19. Only one count was recorded for this clone. Clones were sequenced by immunoSEQ multiplex PCR, and TCRdb holds only the in-frame ones, with some missing. Altogether tens of thousands of clones are present, 75% to 80% being singletons, with the ten largest covering approximately 20%. The CDR3 consists of 16 residues. Germline V gene data show CDR1 as SNHLY and CDR2 as FYNNEI. V was cut by 5 bases and J by 4 bases, with 17 bases left in between. This chain joins TRBV2 and TRBJ2-2, with D possibly matching TRBD1 (5 bases). Sequencing input: peripheral blood. The sequence was obtained from a man over 45 with active or convalescent COVID-19. DNA for the CDR3: TGTGCCAGCAGTTTTACAGGACCGGAGTTCACCGGGGAGCTGTTTTTT. This sequence encodes CASSFTGPEFTGELFF.